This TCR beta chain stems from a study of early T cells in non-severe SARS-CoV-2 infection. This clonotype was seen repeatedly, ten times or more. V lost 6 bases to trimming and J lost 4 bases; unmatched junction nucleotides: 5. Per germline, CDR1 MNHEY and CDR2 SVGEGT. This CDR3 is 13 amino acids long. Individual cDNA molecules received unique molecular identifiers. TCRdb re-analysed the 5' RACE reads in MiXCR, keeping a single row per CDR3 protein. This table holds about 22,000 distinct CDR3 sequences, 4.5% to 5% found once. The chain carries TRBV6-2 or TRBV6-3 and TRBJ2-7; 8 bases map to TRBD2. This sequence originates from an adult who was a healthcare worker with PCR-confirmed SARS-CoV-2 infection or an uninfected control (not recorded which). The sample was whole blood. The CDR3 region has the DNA TGTGCCAGCAGCACGGGACTAGATTACGAGCAGTACTTC. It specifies CASSTGLDYEQYF.